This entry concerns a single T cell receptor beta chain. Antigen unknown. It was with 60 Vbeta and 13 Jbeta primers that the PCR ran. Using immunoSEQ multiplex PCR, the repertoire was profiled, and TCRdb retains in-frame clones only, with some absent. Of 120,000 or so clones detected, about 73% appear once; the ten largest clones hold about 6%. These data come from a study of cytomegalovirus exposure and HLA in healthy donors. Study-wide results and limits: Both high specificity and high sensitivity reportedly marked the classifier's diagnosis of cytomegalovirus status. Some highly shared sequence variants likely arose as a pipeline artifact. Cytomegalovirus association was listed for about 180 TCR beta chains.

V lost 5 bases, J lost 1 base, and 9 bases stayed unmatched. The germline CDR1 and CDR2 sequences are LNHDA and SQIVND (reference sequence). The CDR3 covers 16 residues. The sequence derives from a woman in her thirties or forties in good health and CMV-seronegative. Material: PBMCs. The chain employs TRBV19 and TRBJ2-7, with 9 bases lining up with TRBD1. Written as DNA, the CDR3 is TGTGCCAGTAGTGCCCCCGACAGGGGGGGATCCTACGAGCAGTACTTC. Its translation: CASSAPDRGGSYEQYF.